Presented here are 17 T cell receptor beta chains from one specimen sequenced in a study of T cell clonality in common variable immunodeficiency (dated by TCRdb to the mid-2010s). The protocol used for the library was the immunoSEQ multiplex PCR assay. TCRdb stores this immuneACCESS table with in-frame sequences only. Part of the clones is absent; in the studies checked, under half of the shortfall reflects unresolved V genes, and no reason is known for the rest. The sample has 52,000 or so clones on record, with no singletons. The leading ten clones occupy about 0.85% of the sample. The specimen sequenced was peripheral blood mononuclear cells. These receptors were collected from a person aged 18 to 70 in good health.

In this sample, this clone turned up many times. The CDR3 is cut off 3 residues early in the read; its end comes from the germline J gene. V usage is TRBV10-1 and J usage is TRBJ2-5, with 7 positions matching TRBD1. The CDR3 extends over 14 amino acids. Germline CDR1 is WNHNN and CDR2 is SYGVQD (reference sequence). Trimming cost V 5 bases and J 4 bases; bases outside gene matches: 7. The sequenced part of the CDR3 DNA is TGCGCCAGCAGTCCCAGCCCAGGGGGAGAGACC. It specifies CASSPSPGGET. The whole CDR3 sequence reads CASSPSPGGETQYF.

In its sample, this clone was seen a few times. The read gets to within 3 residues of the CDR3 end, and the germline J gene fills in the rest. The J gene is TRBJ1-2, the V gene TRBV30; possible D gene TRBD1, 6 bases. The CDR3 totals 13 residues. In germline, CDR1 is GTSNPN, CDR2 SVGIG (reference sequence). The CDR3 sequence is CAWSENEGGDYTF. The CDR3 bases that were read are TGTGCCTGGAGTGAGAATGAGGGGGGGGAC.

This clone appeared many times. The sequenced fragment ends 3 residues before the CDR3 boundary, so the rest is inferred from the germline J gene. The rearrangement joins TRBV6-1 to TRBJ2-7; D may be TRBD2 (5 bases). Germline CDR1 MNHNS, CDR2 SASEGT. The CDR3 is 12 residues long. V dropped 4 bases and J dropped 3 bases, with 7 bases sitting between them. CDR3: CASSGGLYEQYF. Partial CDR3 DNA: TGTGCCAGCAGTGGAGGACTCTACGAG.

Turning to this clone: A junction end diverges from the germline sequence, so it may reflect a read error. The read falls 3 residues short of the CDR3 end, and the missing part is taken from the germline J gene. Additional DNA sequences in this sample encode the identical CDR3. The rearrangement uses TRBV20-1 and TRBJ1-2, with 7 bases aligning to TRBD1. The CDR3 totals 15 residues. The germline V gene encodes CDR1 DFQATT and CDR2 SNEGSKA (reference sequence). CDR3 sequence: CSALQTGTVNYGYTF. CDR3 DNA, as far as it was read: TGCAGTGCTCTTCAGACAGGGACTGTAAACTATGGG.

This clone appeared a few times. CDR3 amino acids: CASSVIRTSGRGGSETQYF. Partial CDR3 DNA: TGTGCCAGCAGTGTAATACGGACTAGCGGGAGAGGAGGATCCGAGACG. The chain carries TRBV2 and TRBJ2-3, with TRBD2 matching over 13 bases. The read terminates 3 residues ahead of where the CDR3 ends, so the germline J gene completes it. Germline assignment: CDR1 SNHLY and CDR2 FYNNEI. The CDR3 spans 19 residues.

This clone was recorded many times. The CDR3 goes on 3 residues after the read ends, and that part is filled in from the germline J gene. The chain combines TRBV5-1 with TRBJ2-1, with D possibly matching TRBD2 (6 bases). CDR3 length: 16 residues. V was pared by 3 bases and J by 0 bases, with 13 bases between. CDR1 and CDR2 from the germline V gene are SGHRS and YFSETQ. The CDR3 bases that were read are TGCGCCAGCAGCTCGGGGACTCGGAGCTCCTACAATGAG. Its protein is CASSSGTRSSYNE. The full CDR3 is CASSSGTRSSYNEQFF.

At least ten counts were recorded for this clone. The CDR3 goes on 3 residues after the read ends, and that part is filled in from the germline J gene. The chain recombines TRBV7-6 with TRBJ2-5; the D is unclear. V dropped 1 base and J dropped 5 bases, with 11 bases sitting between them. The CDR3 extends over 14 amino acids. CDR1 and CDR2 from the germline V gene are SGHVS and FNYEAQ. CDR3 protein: CASSLGLQLETQYF. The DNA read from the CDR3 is TGTGCCAGCAGCTTAGGGCTACAGTTGGAGACC.

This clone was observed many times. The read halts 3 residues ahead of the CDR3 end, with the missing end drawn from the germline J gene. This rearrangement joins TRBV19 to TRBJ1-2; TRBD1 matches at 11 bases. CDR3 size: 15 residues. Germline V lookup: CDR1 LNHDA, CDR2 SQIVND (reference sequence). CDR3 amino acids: CASSIYWTGGGSYTF. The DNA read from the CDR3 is TGTGCCAGTAGTATCTACTGGACAGGGGGCGGGAGC.

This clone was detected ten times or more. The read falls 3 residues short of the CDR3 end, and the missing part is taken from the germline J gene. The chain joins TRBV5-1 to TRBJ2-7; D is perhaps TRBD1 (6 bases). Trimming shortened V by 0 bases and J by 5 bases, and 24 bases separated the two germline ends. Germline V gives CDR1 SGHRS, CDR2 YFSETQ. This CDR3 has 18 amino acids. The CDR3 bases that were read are TGCGCCAGCAGCTTGGGGGTGGGGATCGGGCAGGGGAGACACGAG. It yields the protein CASSLGVGIGQGRHE. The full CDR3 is CASSLGVGIGQGRHEQYF. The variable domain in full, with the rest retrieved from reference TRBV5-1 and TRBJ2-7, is KAGVTQTPRYLIKTRGQQVTLSCSPISGHRSVSWYQQTPGQGLQFLFEYFSETQRNKGNFPGRFSGRQFSNSRSEMNVSTLELGDSALYLCASSLGVGIGQGRHEQYFGPGTRLTVT.

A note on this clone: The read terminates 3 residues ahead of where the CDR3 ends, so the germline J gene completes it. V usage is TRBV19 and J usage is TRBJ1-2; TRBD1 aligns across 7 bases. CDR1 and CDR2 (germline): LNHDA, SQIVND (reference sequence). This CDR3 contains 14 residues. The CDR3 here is CASRNQGGYNDYTF. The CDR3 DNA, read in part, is TGTGCCAGTAGGAATCAGGGGGGATACAATGAC.

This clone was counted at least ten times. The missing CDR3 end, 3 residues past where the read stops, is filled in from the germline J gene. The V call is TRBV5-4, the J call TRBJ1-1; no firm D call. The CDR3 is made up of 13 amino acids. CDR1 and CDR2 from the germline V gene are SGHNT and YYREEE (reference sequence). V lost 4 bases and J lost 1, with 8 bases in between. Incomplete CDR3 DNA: TGTGCCAGCAGCCCGACACCGAACACTGAA. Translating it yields CASSPTPNTE. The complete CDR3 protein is CASSPTPNTEAFF. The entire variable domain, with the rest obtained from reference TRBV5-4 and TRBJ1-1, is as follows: ETGVTQSPTHLIKTRGQQVTLRCSSQSGHNTVSWYQQALGQGPQFIFQYYREEENGRGNFPPRFSGLQFPNYSSELNVNALELDDSALYLCASSPTPNTEAFFGQGTRLTVV.

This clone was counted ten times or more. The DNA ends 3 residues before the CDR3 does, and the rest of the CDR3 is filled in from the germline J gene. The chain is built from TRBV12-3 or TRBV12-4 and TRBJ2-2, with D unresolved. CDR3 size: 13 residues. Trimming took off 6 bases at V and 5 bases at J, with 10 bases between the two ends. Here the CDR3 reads CASSIQATGELFF. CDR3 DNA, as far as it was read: TGTGCCAGCAGCATCCAGGCGACCGGGGAG.

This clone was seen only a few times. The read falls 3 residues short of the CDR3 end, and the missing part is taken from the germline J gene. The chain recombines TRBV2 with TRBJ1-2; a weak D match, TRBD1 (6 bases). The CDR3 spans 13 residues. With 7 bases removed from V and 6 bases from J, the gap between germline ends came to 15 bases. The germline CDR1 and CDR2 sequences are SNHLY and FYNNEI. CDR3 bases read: TGTGCCAGCACAGCCACAGGGTCGGATGGC. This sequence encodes CASTATGSDG. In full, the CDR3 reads CASTATGSDGYTF.

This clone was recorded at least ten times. CDR3 protein: CASSLPRQTGEVTEAFF. The CDR3 DNA, read in part, is TGCGCCAGCAGCTTGCCCAGACAGACAGGGGAGGTCACTGAA. The chain has TRBV5-1 and TRBJ1-1; 8 positions agree with TRBD1. Read coverage stops 3 residues before the CDR3 terminus; the germline J gene supplies the remainder. The CDR3 covers 17 residues. The germline V gene has CDR1 SGHRS and CDR2 YFSETQ. V lost 1 base and J lost 4; bases outside the gene matches: 12.

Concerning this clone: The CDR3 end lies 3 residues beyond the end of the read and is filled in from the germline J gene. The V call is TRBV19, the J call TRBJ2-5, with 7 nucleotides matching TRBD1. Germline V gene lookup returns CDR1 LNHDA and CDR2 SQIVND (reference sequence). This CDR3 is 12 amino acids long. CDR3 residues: CASSIGTDTQYF. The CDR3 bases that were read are TGTGCCAGTAGTATTGGGACAGATACC. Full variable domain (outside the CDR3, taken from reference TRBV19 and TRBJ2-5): DGGITQSPKYLFRKEGQNVTLSCEQNLNHDAMYWYRQDPGQGLRLIYYSQIVNDFQKGDIAEGYSVSREKKESFPLTVTSAQKNPTAFYLCASSIGTDTQYFGPGTRLLVL.

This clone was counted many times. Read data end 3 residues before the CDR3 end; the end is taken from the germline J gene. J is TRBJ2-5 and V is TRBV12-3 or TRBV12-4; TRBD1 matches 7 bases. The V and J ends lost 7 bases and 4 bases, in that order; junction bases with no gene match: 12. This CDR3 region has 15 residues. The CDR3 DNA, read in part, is TGTGCCAGCACCACGGACAACAGGGGCGGAGAGACC. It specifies CASTTDNRGGET. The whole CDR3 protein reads CASTTDNRGGETQYF.

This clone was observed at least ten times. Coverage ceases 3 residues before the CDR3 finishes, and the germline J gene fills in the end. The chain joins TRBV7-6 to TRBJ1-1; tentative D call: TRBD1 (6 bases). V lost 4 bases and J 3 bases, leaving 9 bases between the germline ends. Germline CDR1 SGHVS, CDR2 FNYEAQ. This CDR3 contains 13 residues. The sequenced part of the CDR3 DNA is TGTGCCAGCAGCTCAGGGGTTTACACTGAA. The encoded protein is CASSSGVYTE. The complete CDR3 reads CASSSGVYTEAFF.